This note documents a single TCR beta chain sequence. The source of the sample is a study of neurological immune-mediated disorders. TCRdb itself ran the 5' RACE reads through MiXCR, one entry per CDR3 protein. The sample includes some 50,000 distinct CDR3 sequences, 20% to 30% of them seen just once. Trimming cost V 4 bases and J 5 bases; bases outside gene matches: 13. Germline V CDR1 and CDR2: LNHDA, SQIVND (reference sequence). There are 18 residues in the CDR3. The sample was PBMCs. This TCR derives from a woman between 70 and 85 years old in good health. The chain uses TRBV19 and TRBJ2-2, with 10 bases fitting TRBD2. CDR3 sequence reads: CASSTQALAGVKTGELFF. CDR3 DNA: TGTGCCAGTAGTACACAAGCTCTAGCGGGAGTAAAAACCGGGGAGCTGTTTTTT.